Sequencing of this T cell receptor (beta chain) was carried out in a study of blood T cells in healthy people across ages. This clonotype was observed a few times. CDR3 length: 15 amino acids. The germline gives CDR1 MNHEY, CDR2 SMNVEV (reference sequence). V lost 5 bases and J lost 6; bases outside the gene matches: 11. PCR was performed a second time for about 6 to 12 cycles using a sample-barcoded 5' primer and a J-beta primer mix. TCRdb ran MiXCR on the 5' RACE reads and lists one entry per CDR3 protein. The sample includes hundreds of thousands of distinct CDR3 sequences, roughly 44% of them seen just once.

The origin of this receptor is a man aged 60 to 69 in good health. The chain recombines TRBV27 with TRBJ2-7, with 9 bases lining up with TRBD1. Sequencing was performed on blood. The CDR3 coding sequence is TGTGCCAGCAGTCCTGCGGGACAGGGCTACCGCGAGCAGTACTTC. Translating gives CASSPAGQGYREQYF.